These T cell receptor beta chains were read from a single sample in a study of blood T cell repertoires in COVID-19. Generated by immunoSEQ multiplex PCR, the TCRdb table keeps only in-frame clones and is missing some. The sample holds some 120,000 clones; about 86% are singletons and the top ten take about 17%. Sample: peripheral blood. Every receptor here comes from a woman between 50 and 59 years old with acute or convalescent COVID-19. CDR3s include the opening cysteine and the closing phenylalanine or tryptophan. The order of the fields is D gene, J gene, clone size, V gene, CDR3 protein, CDR3 DNA. D genes are given only for firm matches. Clone size is stated in some rows and not others, as once, few, many or a class when expanded.

NA,TRBJ1-5,few,TRBV3-1/TRBV3-2,CASSQDPGIEQPQHF,TGTGCCAGCAGCCAAGATCCAGGTATTGAACAGCCCCAGCATTTT
NA,TRBJ1-1,many,TRBV10-1,CASSAGLEDTEAFF,TGCGCCAGCAGTGCCGGACTCGAGGACACTGAAGCTTTCTTT
NA,TRBJ1-1,NA,TRBV7-2,CASSGTGSNTEAFF,TGTGCCAGCAGCGGAACAGGGTCCAACACTGAAGCTTTCTTT
NA,TRBJ2-1,NA,TRBV27,CASSIDWTYNEQFF,TGTGCCAGCAGCATAGACTGGACCTACAATGAGCAGTTCTTC
NA,TRBJ1-2,NA,TRBV2,CASSGGATYGYTF,TGTGCCTCCAGCGGGGGAGCTACCTATGGCTACACCTTC
TRBD1,TRBJ2-7,NA,TRBV5-6,CASSPGQRFSYEQYF,TGTGCCAGCAGCCCGGGACAGAGATTCTCCTACGAGCAGTACTTC
TRBD2,TRBJ2-3,few,TRBV6-4,CASSDSGGAADTQYF,TGTGCCAGCAGTGATAGCGGGGGGGCGGCAGATACGCAGTATTTT
TRBD1,TRBJ2-2,NA,TRBV5-1,CASSLEGADTGELFF,TGCGCCAGCAGCTTGGAGGGGGCTGACACCGGGGAGCTGTTTTTT
NA,TRBJ2-7,NA,TRBV5-1,CASGLQDQYEQYF,TGCGCCAGCGGGCTGCAGGATCAGTACGAGCAGTACTTC
TRBD2,TRBJ2-2,NA,TRBV5-4,CASSSGLAAEGELFF,TGTGCCAGCAGCTCAGGACTAGCTGCCGAGGGGGAGCTGTTTTTT
TRBD2,TRBJ2-7,many,TRBV30,CAWSGGGYEQYF,TGTGCCTGGAGTGGGGGGGGTTACGAGCAGTACTTC
TRBD1,TRBJ1-5,NA,TRBV6-1,CASSGTGGMSGNQPQHF,TGTGCCAGCAGTGGGACAGGGGGCATGAGCGGCAATCAGCCCCAGCATTTT
TRBD2,TRBJ2-3,NA,TRBV5-6,CASYLLRESGGADTQYF,TGTGCCAGCTACTTACTTCGGGAAAGCGGGGGGGCAGATACGCAGTATTTT
TRBD2,TRBJ2-1,NA,TRBV5-6,CASSLGLYNEQFF,TGTGCCAGCAGCCTGGGACTATACAATGAGCAGTTCTTC
TRBD1,TRBJ2-3,once,TRBV19,CASSIGTDSTDTQYF,TGTGCCAGTAGTATCGGGACAGATAGCACAGATACGCAGTATTTT
NA,TRBJ2-6,NA,TRBV27,CASSLEGFGANVLTF,TGTGCCAGCAGTTTGGAGGGGTTTGGGGCCAACGTCCTGACTTTC
TRBD1,TRBJ2-3,NA,TRBV6-4,CASSHTGATQYF,TGTGCCAGCAGTCACACAGGGGCTACGCAGTATTTT
NA,TRBJ2-3,NA,TRBV24-1,CATSDEGGSGTDTQYF,TGTGCCACCAGTGATGAAGGGGGTTCCGGCACAGATACGCAGTATTTT
TRBD1,TRBJ2-3,NA,TRBV18,CASSPRTGVGTDTQYF,TGTGCCAGCTCTCCGAGGACAGGGGTCGGCACAGATACGCAGTATTTT
NA,TRBJ2-5,NA,TRBV15,CATSRVRGWRETQYF,TGTGCCACCAGCAGAGTCAGGGGATGGAGAGAGACCCAGTACTTC
TRBD1,TRBJ1-2,NA,TRBV30,CAWTITGDEGYTF,TGTGCCTGGACCATAACAGGGGACGAAGGCTACACCTTC
TRBD1,TRBJ1-1,NA,TRBV19,CASTRTGSEAFF,TGTGCCAGTACTCGGACAGGGTCAGAAGCTTTCTTT
TRBD2,TRBJ2-7,NA,TRBV25-1,CASSSGLAGNYEQYF,TGTGCCAGCAGTTCCGGACTAGCGGGCAACTACGAGCAGTACTTC
NA,TRBJ1-5,NA,TRBV7-9,CASSLDENQPQHF,TGTGCCAGCAGCTTAGACGAGAATCAGCCCCAGCATTTT
NA,TRBJ2-3,once,TRBV4-2,CASSQDWGRVADTQYF,TGTGCCAGCAGCCAAGATTGGGGCAGGGTGGCAGATACGCAGTATTTT
NA,TRBJ1-6,NA,TRBV7-8,CASSLGVGWVNSPLHF,TGTGCCAGCAGCTTAGGGGTCGGGTGGGTTAACTCACCCCTCCACTTT
NA,TRBJ1-4,NA,TRBV6-5,CASSRRQPEEKLFF,TGTGCCAGCAGTAGGAGGCAGCCCGAAGAAAAACTGTTTTTT
TRBD1,TRBJ1-4,NA,TRBV19,CASSPTGQHNEKLFF,TGTGCCAGTAGTCCGACGGGACAGCATAATGAAAAACTGTTTTTT
NA,TRBJ1-1,few,TRBV6-5,CACSRVGTENTEAFF,TGTGCCTGCTCAAGAGTCGGGACTGAGAACACTGAAGCTTTCTTT
TRBD1,TRBJ1-3,NA,TRBV6-1,CASSETPGQGANTIYF,TGTGCCAGCAGTGAAACCCCCGGACAGGGGGCGAACACCATATATTTT
TRBD1,TRBJ1-5,NA,TRBV7-9,CASSRDRERFGIQPQHF,TGTGCCAGCAGCCGAGACAGGGAAAGGTTCGGTATTCAGCCCCAGCATTTT
NA,TRBJ1-2,NA,TRBV28,CASGAGNPSNYGYTF,TGTGCCAGCGGGGCAGGCAACCCCTCTAACTATGGCTACACCTTC
NA,TRBJ1-4,NA,TRBV3-1/TRBV3-2,CASSFRGSPGEKLFF,TGTGCCAGCAGCTTCAGGGGTTCCCCTGGTGAAAAACTGTTTTTT
NA,TRBJ1-5,NA,TRBV3-1/TRBV3-2,CASSQDLTEQPQHF,TGTGCCAGCAGCCAAGATCTAACGGAGCAGCCCCAGCATTTT
NA,TRBJ1-6,NA,TRBV19,CASSARGDHSPLHF,TGTGCCAGTAGTGCACGGGGGGATCATTCACCCCTCCACTTT
NA,TRBJ1-1,NA,TRBV29-1,CSAAGGLNTEAFF,TGCAGCGCTGCTGGGGGGTTGAACACTGAAGCTTTCTTT
TRBD2,TRBJ2-3,NA,TRBV11-2,CASSYSPGLSTDTQYF,TGTGCCAGCAGCTACTCGCCGGGACTAAGCACAGATACGCAGTATTTT
NA,TRBJ2-2,NA,TRBV2,CASQGWTGELFF,TGTGCCAGCCAGGGATGGACCGGGGAGCTGTTTTTT
TRBD2,TRBJ2-1,NA,TRBV2,CASTRRGLAVNNEQFF,TGTGCCAGCACCAGAAGGGGACTAGCGGTCAACAATGAGCAGTTCTTC
TRBD1,TRBJ1-1,NA,TRBV6-5,CASLETGHSEAFF,TGTGCGAGCCTAGAGACAGGGCACTCTGAAGCTTTCTTT
TRBD1,TRBJ1-2,NA,TRBV30,CAWSVVRQGARGYTF,TGTGCCTGGAGTGTTGTGAGGCAGGGGGCGCGAGGCTACACCTTC
NA,TRBJ1-3,NA,TRBV30,CAWGTGGVFGNTIYF,TGTGCCTGGGGCACGGGGGGCGTATTTGGAAACACCATATATTTT
TRBD1,TRBJ2-7,once,TRBV7-8,CASSPTGDEQYF,TGTGCCAGCAGCCCGACAGGGGACGAGCAGTACTTC
NA,TRBJ1-5,once,TRBV2,CASSKLGGNQPQHF,TGTGCCAGCTCTAAGCTCGGAGGCAATCAGCCCCAGCATTTT
NA,TRBJ2-1,NA,TRBV3-1/TRBV3-2,CASSQGTPGLQHNEQFF,TGTGCCAGCAGCCAAGGTACCCCTGGACTACAACACAATGAGCAGTTCTTC
NA,TRBJ1-4,NA,TRBV3-1/TRBV3-2,CASSQSGWDEKLFF,TGTGCCAGCAGCCAATCCGGGTGGGATGAAAAACTGTTTTTT
TRBD2,TRBJ2-7,NA,TRBV18,CASSPPSRGGGLYEQYF,TGTGCCAGCTCACCACCTTCCCGCGGGGGGGGATTATACGAGCAGTACTTC
NA,TRBJ2-7,NA,TRBV9,CASSVASGLSYEQYF,TGTGCCAGCAGCGTTGCCTCGGGACTCTCCTACGAGCAGTACTTC
TRBD1,TRBJ1-5,few,TRBV23-1,CASSQWTGVLFNQPQHF,TGCGCCAGCAGTCAATGGACAGGGGTATTGTTCAATCAGCCCCAGCATTTT
TRBD2,TRBJ2-2,NA,TRBV18,CASSPRAGTQHGELFF,TGTGCCAGCTCACCACGAGCGGGGACTCAGCACGGGGAGCTGTTTTTT
TRBD1,TRBJ1-4,NA,TRBV5-1,CASTTGGSEKLFF,TGCGCCAGCACAACAGGGGGCAGTGAAAAACTGTTTTTT
TRBD1,TRBJ1-2,NA,TRBV7-8,CASSLTGVHGYTF,TGTGCCAGCAGCTTGACAGGGGTGCATGGCTACACCTTC
TRBD1,TRBJ1-1,NA,TRBV6-5,CASSYSRGGNTEAFF,TGTGCCAGCAGTTACTCGAGAGGGGGCAACACTGAAGCTTTCTTT
TRBD1,TRBJ1-1,few,TRBV5-1,CASSYGYGTGVLNTEAFF,TGCGCCAGCAGCTACGGGTACGGGACAGGGGTATTGAACACTGAAGCTTTCTTT
NA,TRBJ1-1,NA,TRBV19,CASSNGKVNTEAFF,TGTGCCAGTAGCAACGGGAAGGTGAACACTGAAGCTTTCTTT